This passage covers 15 T cell receptor beta chains from one sample sequenced in a study of Ad26.COV2.S vaccination and SARS-CoV-2 variants. As for treatment: some 20 received Ad26.COV2.S at low or high dose, single or two shots; about 5 received placebo; per-sample allocation not given. Samples analyzed were those drawn on day 63 after the first vaccine or placebo injection. Libraries were prepared by immunoSEQ multiplex PCR; TCRdb keeps only in-frame clonotypes and omits some of them. The sample lists approximately 400,000 clones; 85% were seen once. The material sequenced was peripheral blood, taken in a trial of Ad26.COV2.S vaccine versus placebo. Receptor source: a person aged 18-65 years who received the Ad26.COV2.S COVID-19 vaccine or a placebo.

V and J are TRBV7-9 and TRBJ1-6, with no clear D. Trimming shortened V by 1 base and J by 7 bases, and 8 bases separated the two germline ends. CDR3 length: 14 residues. From germline, CDR1 is SEHNR and CDR2 FQNEAQ (reference sequence). In DNA, the CDR3 is TGTGCCAGCAGCTTAGTGGCGGGAAATTCACCCCTCCACTTT. Encoded protein: CASSLVAGNSPLHF.

V is TRBV5-6 and J is TRBJ2-1; tentative D call: TRBD2 (6 bases). From germline, CDR1 is SGHDT and CDR2 YYEEEE. Trimming stripped 4 bases from V and 4 bases from J, with 18 bases between. This CDR3 is 16 amino acids long. CDR3 bases: TGTGCCAGCAGCGACGGGGACTTTGGGTCTTACAATGAGCAGTTCTTC. It specifies CASSDGDFGSYNEQFF.

This chain connects TRBV20-1 to TRBJ2-3; TRBD1 aligns across 7 bases. The CDR3 consists of 11 residues. Germline V lookup: CDR1 DFQATT, CDR2 SNEGSKA (reference sequence). V lost 8 bases, J lost 9 bases, and 8 bases stayed unmatched. DNA of the CDR3: TGCAGTCTCAAAGGGGGCGTCACGCAGTATTTT. Translation: CSLKGGVTQYF.

The V call is TRBV4-1, the J call TRBJ1-5; no firm D call. V lost 1 base and J 4 bases, leaving 8 bases between the germline ends. This CDR3 has 14 residues. The germline gives CDR1 MGHRA, CDR2 YSYEKL. The CDR3 sequence is CASSQVYGNQPQHF. In DNA form, the CDR3 reads TGCGCCAGCAGCCAAGTTTATGGGAATCAGCCCCAGCATTTT.

The V gene is TRBV11-2, the J gene TRBJ2-3; 11 bases are shared with TRBD2. J was trimmed by 4 bases and V by 4 bases; bases with no gene match: 7. CDR1 is SGHAT, CDR2 FQNNGV, per germline. This CDR3 has 16 amino acids. The CDR3 DNA sequence: TGTGCCAGCAGCTACGGGACTAGCGGTCAGGCAGATACGCAGTATTTT. Its protein product is CASSYGTSGQADTQYF.

This chain links TRBV7-8 with TRBJ1-1; TRBD1 might be the D (5 bases). This CDR3 comprises 15 residues. V lost 1 base and J 0 bases, leaving 9 bases between the germline ends. The germline V gene has CDR1 SGHVS and CDR2 FQNEAQ. The CDR3 reads CASSLVEGMNTEAFF. DNA for the CDR3: TGTGCCAGCAGCTTAGTAGAGGGGATGAACACTGAAGCTTTCTTT.

The chain uses TRBV28 and TRBJ2-1, with 7 bases matching TRBD2. V lost 6 bases, J lost 12 bases, and 8 bases stayed unmatched. CDR1 and CDR2 from the germline V gene are MDHEN and SYDVKM. The CDR3 has 12 residues. CDR3 sequence (DNA): TGTGCCAGCAGCCAGATGACTAGCCTGCAGTTCTTC. Translated: CASSQMTSLQFF.

The V and J genes are TRBV7-2 and TRBJ2-5; D is undetermined. The CDR3 runs to 13 residues. The V gene's germline CDR1 is SGHTA and CDR2 FQGNSA. V was pared by 1 base and J by 5 bases, with 8 bases between. CDR3 in amino acids: CASSLVAQETQYF. In DNA form, the CDR3 reads TGTGCCAGCAGCTTAGTAGCCCAGGAGACCCAGTACTTC. The full variable domain, in which reference TRBV7-2 and TRBJ2-5 provide the parts outside the CDR3, is GAGVSQSPSNKVTEKGKDVELRCDPISGHTALYWYRQSLGQGLEFLIYFQGNSAPDKSGLPSDRFSAERTGGSVSTLTIQRTQQEDSAVYLCASSLVAQETQYFGPGTRLLVL.

This clone was recorded once. CDR3 coding DNA: TGTGCCAGCAGCCACTCTGTAACGGACGGGTGGGATAATTCACCCCTCCACTTT. Translated, it gives CASSHSVTDGWDNSPLHF. This chain links TRBV7-9 with TRBJ1-6; D gene uncertain. V was shortened by 5 bases and J by 5 bases, with 22 bases between the two germline ends. The CDR3 consists of 18 residues. Germline V gene lookup returns CDR1 SEHNR and CDR2 FQNEAQ (reference sequence).

This clone was counted between two and nine times. V is TRBV2 and J is TRBJ1-6; no clear D. The CDR3 is 14 amino acids. The V end was cut by 3 bases, the J end by 4 bases, with 7 bases between. The germline V gene has CDR1 SNHLY and CDR2 FYNNEI. CDR3 protein: CASSDGRYNSPLHF. The CDR3 DNA follows: TGTGCCAGCAGTGATGGTCGGTATAATTCACCCCTCCACTTT.

V gene TRBV18 combines with J gene TRBJ2-1, with D perhaps matching TRBD1 (5 bases). The germline CDR1 and CDR2 sequences are KGHSH and LQKENI. V lost 5 bases, J lost 8 bases, and 16 bases lay in between. CDR3 length equals 14 residues. CDR3 sequence reads: CASSAPREIYEQFF. The CDR3 bases are TGTGCCAGCTCAGCTCCCAGGGAAATCTATGAGCAGTTCTTC.

This clone was seen once. This chain joins TRBV5-6 and TRBJ1-6; TRBD1 aligns across 7 bases. V lost 3 bases, J lost 6 bases, and 3 bases stayed unmatched. Germline V lookup: CDR1 SGHDT, CDR2 YYEEEE. This CDR3 comprises 14 residues. CDR3 residues: CASSWGQSNSPLHF. The CDR3 coding sequence is TGTGCCAGCAGCTGGGGACAGTCTAATTCACCCCTCCACTTT.

This CDR3 is CASSQEEREGPYNEQFF. The CDR3 nucleotides are TGTGCCAGCAGCCAAGAAGAGCGGGAGGGCCCCTACAATGAGCAGTTCTTC. The chain employs TRBV3-1 (or the pseudogene TRBV3-2) and TRBJ2-1; 10 bases are shared with TRBD2. CDR3 length: 17 residues. Germline CDR1 is LGHDT and CDR2 is YNNKEL (reference sequence). Trimming cost V 0 bases and J 2 bases; bases outside gene matches: 4.

The rearrangement joins TRBV7-2 to TRBJ2-1; D is unclear. Trimming pared 1 base from V and 1 base from J, leaving 8 bases between. The V gene's germline CDR1 is SGHTA and CDR2 FQGNSA. The CDR3 runs to 15 residues. CDR3 loop: CASSLGGPSYNEQFF. DNA of the CDR3: TGTGCCAGCAGCTTAGGTGGCCCTTCCTACAATGAGCAGTTCTTC.

This sequence joins TRBV4-3 and TRBJ2-1; D possibly corresponds to TRBD2 (5 bases). The CDR3 is 17 amino acids. The germline CDR1 and CDR2 sequences are LGHNA and YSLEER. The V end lost 4 bases, the J end lost 3 bases, and 19 bases lay between the germline ends. CDR3 in amino acids: CASSRSANSGNYNEQFF. In nucleotides, the CDR3 is TGCGCCAGCAGCCGAAGCGCTAACTCGGGAAACTACAATGAGCAGTTCTTC.